This T cell receptor (beta chain) was recovered during a study of shared clonotypes between healthy human individuals. The CDR3 totals 15 residues. With 0 bases removed from V and 1 base from J, the gap between germline ends came to 7 bases. Germline CDR1 SGHTA, CDR2 FQGNSA. Clones were sequenced by immunoSEQ multiplex PCR, and TCRdb holds only the in-frame ones, with some missing. The data contain millions of clones, around nine tenths of them seen just once; the ten biggest clones take up over 0.12%. This TCR was sampled from a man between 18 and 29 years old in good health. Sequencing input: naive CD4+ T cells sorted from blood. The subset was: CD45RA+ positively selected. The chain couples TRBV7-2 to TRBJ2-1; weak D call: TRBD1 (6 bases). CDR3 protein: CASSLARGSYNEQFF. The CDR3 bases are TGTGCCAGCAGCTTAGCTAGGGGGTCCTACAATGAGCAGTTCTTC. Full variable domain (missing parts from reference TRBV7-2 and TRBJ2-1): GAGVSQSPSNKVTEKGKDVELRCDPISGHTALYWYRQSLGQGLEFLIYFQGNSAPDKSGLPSDRFSAERTGGSVSTLTIQRTQQEDSAVYLCASSLARGSYNEQFFGPGTRLTVL.